A single sample is the source of the 9 T cell receptor beta chains below, sequenced in a study of cytomegalovirus exposure and HLA in healthy donors. The primer mix had 60 Vbeta and 13 Jbeta primers. Some clones are missing from TCRdb's copy, which holds only in-frame ones; the method was immunoSEQ multiplex PCR. Here the sample spans roughly 130,000 clones, 80% being singletons. Material for sequencing was PBMCs. The receptors come from a male donor in good health and CMV-seronegative.

The chain joins TRBV6-1 to TRBJ2-1; 14 bases are a match to TRBD2. Germline assignment: CDR1 MNHNS and CDR2 SASEGT. The CDR3 extends over 15 amino acids. V shed 1 base, J shed 10 bases, and the junction held 3 bases outside the gene matches. This CDR3 is CASSEGTSGGQEQFF. CDR3 bases: TGTGCCAGCAGTGAAGGGACTAGCGGGGGGCAAGAGCAGTTCTTC.

This clone turned up a few times. This chain connects TRBV6-4 to TRBJ2-1; 12 nucleotides align to TRBD2. The CDR3 totals 15 residues. Unmatched junction bases numbered 6, after V lost 5 bases and J lost 7 bases. CDR1 MRHNA and CDR2 SNTAGT come from the germline V gene. This CDR3 is CASSLTSGGYNEQFF. As DNA, the CDR3 is TGTGCCAGCAGTTTGACTAGCGGGGGTTATAATGAGCAGTTCTTC.

The gene calls are TRBV13 and TRBJ2-1, with D perhaps matching TRBD1 (6 bases). Between the trimmed V and J ends, which lost 0 bases and 0 bases, there was a span of 9 bases. The CDR3 runs 16 residues. Germline lookup yields CDR1 PRHDT and CDR2 FYEKMQ (reference sequence). CDR3: CASSLGGASSYNEQFF. The DNA for the CDR3 is TGTGCCAGCAGCTTAGGGGGGGCTAGCTCCTACAATGAGCAGTTCTTC.

The chain carries TRBV19 and TRBJ2-1; D gene uncertain. V lost 1 base and J lost 5, with 9 bases in between. In germline, CDR1 is LNHDA, CDR2 SQIVND (reference sequence). The CDR3 has 14 amino acids. CDR3 in DNA: TGTGCCAGTAGTATAGGGGCTCAGGACAATGAGCAGTTCTTC. Translating gives CASSIGAQDNEQFF.

The chain recombines TRBV12-5 with TRBJ1-1, with 7 bases fitting TRBD1. V was clipped by 1 base and J by 4 bases; unmatched bases: 9. Germline V gene sequence: CDR1 LGHNT, CDR2 FRNRAP. The CDR3 covers 16 residues. CDR3 bases: TGTGCTAGTGGTTTGGGAGAAGGGGGCGGTGGCACTGAAGCTTTCTTT. Amino acid sequence: CASGLGEGGGGTEAFF.

The chain has TRBV6-1 and TRBJ2-3, with TRBD2 as a possible D gene (6 bases). The CDR3 is 14 residues long. Germline V CDR1 and CDR2: MNHNS, SASEGT. V lost 8 bases and J lost 3, with 15 bases in between. CDR3 sequence: CASLRGLETDTQYF. In DNA form, the CDR3 reads TGTGCCAGCTTGCGGGGACTGGAGACAGATACGCAGTATTTT.

The genes are TRBV7-9 and TRBJ2-1; 9 nucleotides line up with TRBD2. Looked up from germline, CDR1 is SEHNR and CDR2 is FQNEAQ (reference sequence). V was clipped by 4 bases and J by 5 bases; unmatched bases: 3. CDR3 length: 14 amino acids. Here the CDR3 DNA reads TGTGCCAGCAGCTGGACTAGCGTGGACAATGAGCAGTTCTTC. This codes for CASSWTSVDNEQFF. Full variable domain (rest looked up from reference TRBV7-9 and TRBJ2-1): DTGVSQNPRHKITKRGQNVTFRCDPISEHNRLYWYRQTLGQGPEFLTYFQNEAQLEKSRLLSDRFSAERPKGSFSTLEIQRTEQGDSAMYLCASSWTSVDNEQFFGPGTRLTVL.

V is TRBV9 and J is TRBJ1-2; maybe TRBD1 (5 bases). CDR3 length: 16 residues. From germline, CDR1 is SGDLS and CDR2 YYNGEE. V shed 0 bases and J shed 4 bases, with 16 bases lying between them. This chain's CDR3 is CASSVAGTPAGYGYTF. Written as DNA, the CDR3 is TGTGCCAGCAGCGTAGCCGGGACTCCGGCGGGCTATGGCTACACCTTC. Using reference TRBV9 and TRBJ1-2 for the parts outside the CDR3, the full variable domain is DSGVTQTPKHLITATGQRVTLRCSPRSGDLSVYWYQQSLDQGLQFLIQYYNGEERAKGNILERFSAQQFPDLHSELNLSSLELGDSALYFCASSVAGTPAGYGYTFGSGTRLTVV.

The chain couples TRBV7-9 to TRBJ2-2; 8 bases match TRBD1. The CDR3 loop spans 15 amino acids. From germline, CDR1 is SEHNR and CDR2 FQNEAQ (reference sequence). V was pared by 5 bases and J by 6 bases, with 8 bases of the junction left unmatched. This CDR3 reads CASSTTDRGAGELFF. CDR3 bases: TGTGCCAGCAGCACCACAGACAGGGGTGCCGGGGAGCTGTTTTTT.